This TCR beta chain was profiled in a study of blood T cell repertoires in COVID-19 (dated by TCRdb to 2018 to 2021). In the study overall: Samples covering the acute and convalescent phases of COVID-19 were provided by collaborators in the United States, Italy and Spain. Where available, HLA class I and class II types were taken from metadata supplied by the sample provider and were not determined by assay-based typing. Subjects who had been exposed to COVID-19, were actively infected with it, or had recovered from it provided the deeply sampled blood TCRbeta repertoires that made up the dataset. The material from the prospective study consisted of cDNA or gDNA derived from T cells, B-cell-depleted T cells, or PBMCs. Nearly every sample came with metadata listing a de-identified subject ID, COVID-19 status, age in years and sex. A freely available public database, intended as a resource for researchers studying the immune response to SARS-CoV-2, is where the repertoires were released. The samples were drawn from two sources: the first 160 participants of the ongoing ImmuneRACE study, and some 1,300 subjects contributed by 6 global collaborators.

At the junction V is shortened by 0 bases and J by 4 bases; bases outside the gene matches: 7. Per the germline V gene, MNHEY is the CDR1 and SVGAGI is the CDR2. Spanning cysteine to phenylalanine, the CDR3 consists of 16 amino acids. The retained sequence is limited to the CDR3, 48 bases, with the frame set at the first base. On this clone: The clone's antigen remains unknown. Base-call qualities are not available, and no considerably larger clone is one nucleotide away.

In Seattle, one collaborating source enrolled patients while the infection was active and tracked those patients longitudinally over the course of disease. Whole blood was collected in K2EDTA tubes by collaborating institutions according to the institutions' own protocols. For TCRbeta analysis, collaborator samples were shipped as frozen whole blood, as isolated PBMCs, or as DNA extracted from either sample type. General conclusions and limits of the study: Clinical and demographic metadata were provided uncurated, with the amount varying by source and participant.

TCRbeta CDR3 regions were amplified from genomic DNA using the immunoSEQ Assay, a bias-controlled multiplex PCR. On the study's bioinformatics: Nucleated cell counts per sample were estimated from amplification of reference gene primers within the assay. To quantify the absolute abundance of each unique TCRbeta CDR3 rearrangement, sequence reads were collapsed and filtered. Productive Simpson clonality was computed per sample as the square root of Simpson's diversity index over productive rearrangements. Held by TCRdb, this immuneACCESS table contains in-frame sequences only and omits some clones. Under half of the omission traces to an unresolved V gene where checked; the cause of the rest is unknown. Clonal size and the V and J genes are those of that table, whereas D and trimming came from the DNA. For this sample there are approximately 290,000 clones; 90% to 95% appear just once. Roughly 2.3% of the sample goes to the ten largest clones.

This TCR derives from a young woman with COVID-19, enrolled during active disease. Material for sequencing was peripheral blood. Recombination joined TRBV6-5 with TRBJ2-7, with 9 middle bases fitting TRBD2. The DNA sequence is as follows: TGTGCCAGCAGTTACTCAGGGGCTAGCGGGATTTACGAGCAGTACTTC. Its translation is CASSYSGASGIYEQYF.